This TCR beta chain derives from a study of shared clonotypes between healthy human individuals. Study details: Three plates were used per donor for CD4 naive, three for CD4 memory, two for CD8 naive and one for CD8 memory.

Only in-frame clones appear in the TCRdb table, and some are missing; sequencing was by immunoSEQ multiplex PCR. Among fewer than 3 million clones listed, roughly 92% were seen once. This CDR3 spans 16 amino acids. CDR1 is SGDLS and CDR2 is YYNGEE in the germline V gene. Between the trimmed V and J ends, which lost 1 base and 5 bases, there was a span of 15 bases. Memory CD4+ cells were the fraction left after CD45RA+ naive selection. The receptor was isolated from a man aged 18 to 29 in good health. Some clones in this sample may be carry-over from other donors' samples. The chain joins TRBV9 to TRBJ2-2; perhaps TRBD2 as D (5 bases). The sample comprised naive CD4+ T cells from PBMCs. This sample's subset: CD45RA+ positively selected. For the CDR3, the DNA is TGTGCCAGCAGCGTAAGTCCTAGCAGAAGAACCGGGGAGCTGTTTTTT. This sequence encodes CASSVSPSRRTGELFF.